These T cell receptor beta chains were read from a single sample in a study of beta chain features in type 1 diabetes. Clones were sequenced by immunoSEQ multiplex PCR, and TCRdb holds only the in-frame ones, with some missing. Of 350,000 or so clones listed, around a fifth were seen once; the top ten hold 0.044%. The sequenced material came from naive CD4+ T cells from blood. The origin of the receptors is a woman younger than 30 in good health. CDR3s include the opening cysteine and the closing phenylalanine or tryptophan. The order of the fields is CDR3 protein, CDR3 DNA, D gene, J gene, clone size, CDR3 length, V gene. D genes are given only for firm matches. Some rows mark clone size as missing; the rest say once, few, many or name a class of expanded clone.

CDR3 protein: CASSRTGRNQPQHF
CDR3 DNA: TGTGCCAGCAGTAGGACAGGGCGCAATCAGCCCCAGCATTTT
D gene: TRBD1
J gene: TRBJ1-5
clone size: few
CDR3 length: 14
V gene: TRBV2

CDR3 protein: CASSRDRGSLNTEAFF
CDR3 DNA: TGTGCCAGCAGCCGGGACAGGGGTTCACTGAACACTGAAGCTTTCTTT
D gene: TRBD1
J gene: TRBJ1-1
clone size: -
CDR3 length: 16
V gene: TRBV7-2

CDR3 protein: CASSELSGGALTQYF
CDR3 DNA: TGTGCCAGCAGTGAACTGAGCGGGGGGGCTCTTACGCAGTATTTT
D gene: TRBD2
J gene: TRBJ2-3
clone size: -
CDR3 length: 15
V gene: TRBV25-1

CDR3 protein: CASSYRESGTEAFF
CDR3 DNA: TGTGCCAGCAGCTACAGGGAGAGTGGCACTGAAGCTTTCTTT
D gene: -
J gene: TRBJ1-1
clone size: few
CDR3 length: 14
V gene: TRBV9

CDR3 protein: CASTRTRLYEQYF
CDR3 DNA: TGTGCCAGCACCAGGACTAGGCTCTACGAGCAGTACTTC
D gene: TRBD2
J gene: TRBJ2-7
clone size: -
CDR3 length: 13
V gene: TRBV2

CDR3 protein: CSVEGRGLYGYTF
CDR3 DNA: TGCAGCGTTGAGGGCAGGGGCCTCTATGGCTACACCTTC
D gene: -
J gene: TRBJ1-2
clone size: few
CDR3 length: 13
V gene: TRBV29-1

CDR3 protein: CASSLNSQETQYF
CDR3 DNA: TGTGCCAGCAGCTTGAATAGCCAAGAGACCCAGTACTTC
D gene: -
J gene: TRBJ2-5
clone size: few
CDR3 length: 13
V gene: TRBV7-2

CDR3 protein: CAWKEQGDYGYTF
CDR3 DNA: TGTGCCTGGAAAGAACAGGGTGACTATGGCTACACCTTC
D gene: -
J gene: TRBJ1-2
clone size: once
CDR3 length: 13
V gene: TRBV30

CDR3 protein: CASTPLGGNTQYNEQFF
CDR3 DNA: TGTGCCAGCACCCCTCTCGGGGGTAACACTCAATACAATGAGCAGTTCTTC
D gene: -
J gene: TRBJ2-1
clone size: few
CDR3 length: 17
V gene: TRBV9

CDR3 protein: CASSSGQGMGGYTF
CDR3 DNA: TGTGCCAGCAGCTCGGGACAGGGTATGGGCGGCTACACCTTC
D gene: TRBD1
J gene: TRBJ1-2
clone size: few
CDR3 length: 14
V gene: TRBV7-2

CDR3 protein: CASSGARGGTQYF
CDR3 DNA: TGTGCCAGCAGCGGGGCAAGAGGGGGTACGCAGTATTTT
D gene: -
J gene: TRBJ2-3
clone size: few
CDR3 length: 13
V gene: TRBV9

CDR3 protein: CASGLGPRNTEAFF
CDR3 DNA: TGTGCTAGTGGTTTGGGGCCCCGGAACACTGAAGCTTTCTTT
D gene: -
J gene: TRBJ1-1
clone size: -
CDR3 length: 14
V gene: TRBV12-5

CDR3 protein: CASRLRQETQYF
CDR3 DNA: TGTGCCAGCAGGCTGAGGCAGGAGACCCAGTACTTC
D gene: -
J gene: TRBJ2-5
clone size: once
CDR3 length: 12
V gene: TRBV6-6

CDR3 protein: CASSYGPGNTIYF
CDR3 DNA: TGTGCCAGCAGTTACGGGCCTGGAAACACCATATATTTT
D gene: -
J gene: TRBJ1-3
clone size: few
CDR3 length: 13
V gene: TRBV6-5

CDR3 protein: CASSQGRDTGAQETQYF
CDR3 DNA: TGTGCCAGCAGCCAAGGCCGGGACACCGGGGCCCAGGAGACCCAGTACTTC
D gene: -
J gene: TRBJ2-5
clone size: once
CDR3 length: 17
V gene: TRBV4-2

CDR3 protein: CASSQPSQGKTQYF
CDR3 DNA: TGCGCCAGCAGCCAGCCATCCCAGGGAAAGACCCAGTACTTC
D gene: -
J gene: TRBJ2-5
clone size: -
CDR3 length: 14
V gene: TRBV4-1

CDR3 protein: CASRNAGGFTEAFF
CDR3 DNA: TGTGCCAGCAGAAACGCAGGGGGATTCACTGAAGCTTTCTTT
D gene: TRBD1
J gene: TRBJ1-1
clone size: -
CDR3 length: 14
V gene: TRBV7-8

CDR3 protein: CASSFPTAGEDEQYF
CDR3 DNA: TGTGCCAGCAGCTTCCCGACAGCGGGAGAAGACGAGCAGTACTTC
D gene: TRBD2
J gene: TRBJ2-7
clone size: few
CDR3 length: 15
V gene: TRBV7-8

CDR3 protein: CASSQAQGQEDYEQYF
CDR3 DNA: TGCGCCAGCAGTCAAGCTCAGGGGCAGGAGGACTACGAGCAGTACTTC
D gene: -
J gene: TRBJ2-7
clone size: -
CDR3 length: 16
V gene: TRBV23-1

CDR3 protein: CASSQHPGQGSEKLFF
CDR3 DNA: TGCGCCAGCAGCCAGCACCCGGGACAGGGGTCGGAAAAACTGTTTTTT
D gene: TRBD1
J gene: TRBJ1-4
clone size: -
CDR3 length: 16
V gene: TRBV4-3

CDR3 protein: CASTRPGNTEAFF
CDR3 DNA: TGTGCCAGCACCCGACCGGGGAACACTGAAGCTTTCTTT
D gene: -
J gene: TRBJ1-1
clone size: few
CDR3 length: 13
V gene: TRBV9

CDR3 protein: CSVEGYQETQYF
CDR3 DNA: TGCAGCGTTGAGGGCTACCAAGAGACCCAGTACTTC
D gene: -
J gene: TRBJ2-5
clone size: -
CDR3 length: 12
V gene: TRBV29-1

CDR3 protein: CASGTGSSYEQYF
CDR3 DNA: TGTGCCAGTGGGACAGGAAGTTCCTACGAGCAGTACTTC
D gene: TRBD1
J gene: TRBJ2-7
clone size: -
CDR3 length: 13
V gene: TRBV19

CDR3 protein: CASSQRGRETQYF
CDR3 DNA: TGTGCCAGCAGCCAGAGGGGGCGAGAGACCCAGTACTTC
D gene: TRBD1
J gene: TRBJ2-5
clone size: -
CDR3 length: 13
V gene: TRBV5-4

CDR3 protein: CSVHQTAIYTF
CDR3 DNA: TGCAGCGTCCATCAGACAGCCATCTACACCTTC
D gene: -
J gene: TRBJ1-2
clone size: -
CDR3 length: 11
V gene: TRBV29-1

CDR3 protein: CASTSGSFDNEQFF
CDR3 DNA: TGTGCCAGCACCAGCGGGAGCTTCGACAATGAGCAGTTCTTC
D gene: TRBD2
J gene: TRBJ2-1
clone size: -
CDR3 length: 14
V gene: TRBV6-1

CDR3 protein: CASSEQGRDTQYF
CDR3 DNA: TGCGCCAGCAGCGAACAGGGGAGAGATACGCAGTATTTT
D gene: TRBD1
J gene: TRBJ2-3
clone size: -
CDR3 length: 13
V gene: TRBV10-2

CDR3 protein: CASSFIGGDGTQYF
CDR3 DNA: TGCGCCAGCAGCTTCATAGGGGGCGACGGGACCCAGTACTTC
D gene: TRBD1
J gene: TRBJ2-5
clone size: -
CDR3 length: 14
V gene: TRBV5-1

CDR3 protein: CASSLAVDRARGTEAFF
CDR3 DNA: TGTGCCAGCAGCTTGGCGGTGGACAGGGCCAGAGGAACGGAAGCTTTCTTT
D gene: TRBD1
J gene: TRBJ1-1
clone size: -
CDR3 length: 17
V gene: TRBV5-6

CDR3 protein: CARQGSSGNTIYF
CDR3 DNA: TGTGCCAGACAGGGTTCCTCTGGAAACACCATATATTTT
D gene: -
J gene: TRBJ1-3
clone size: -
CDR3 length: 13
V gene: TRBV2

CDR3 protein: CASSPQGRETQYF
CDR3 DNA: TGTGCCAGCAGTCCACAGGGTCGAGAGACCCAGTACTTC
D gene: -
J gene: TRBJ2-5
clone size: -
CDR3 length: 13
V gene: TRBV7-2

CDR3 protein: CSVVVWGQESHSFDTQYF
CDR3 DNA: TGCAGCGTTGTCGTTTGGGGACAGGAAAGTCATTCTTTCGATACGCAGTATTTT
D gene: TRBD1
J gene: TRBJ2-3
clone size: -
CDR3 length: 18
V gene: TRBV29-1

CDR3 protein: CATKGQGGPQHF
CDR3 DNA: TGTGCCACTAAGGGACAGGGTGGACCCCAGCATTTT
D gene: TRBD1
J gene: TRBJ1-5
clone size: few
CDR3 length: 12
V gene: TRBV19

CDR3 protein: CASSSTGMRTEAFF
CDR3 DNA: TGTGCCAGCAGTTCAACAGGGATGAGGACTGAAGCTTTCTTT
D gene: -
J gene: TRBJ1-1
clone size: -
CDR3 length: 14
V gene: TRBV27

CDR3 protein: CASSLQGQGGYTF
CDR3 DNA: TGTGCCAGCAGCCTACAGGGGCAAGGAGGCTACACCTTC
D gene: TRBD1
J gene: TRBJ1-2
clone size: few
CDR3 length: 13
V gene: TRBV7-3

CDR3 protein: CAWSTQGPYEQYF
CDR3 DNA: TGTGCCTGGAGTACCCAGGGCCCCTACGAGCAGTACTTC
D gene: -
J gene: TRBJ2-7
clone size: few
CDR3 length: 13
V gene: TRBV30

CDR3 protein: CASSQHGGSYGYTF
CDR3 DNA: TGCGCCAGCAGCCAACATGGCGGCTCCTATGGCTACACCTTC
D gene: -
J gene: TRBJ1-2
clone size: -
CDR3 length: 14
V gene: TRBV4-1

CDR3 protein: CASSHEGESGELFF
CDR3 DNA: TGCGCCAGCAGCCACGAAGGGGAATCCGGGGAGCTGTTTTTT
D gene: -
J gene: TRBJ2-2
clone size: -
CDR3 length: 14
V gene: TRBV10-2

CDR3 protein: CAIGGAGYDGYTF
CDR3 DNA: TGTGCCATCGGGGGAGCGGGGTACGATGGCTACACCTTC
D gene: -
J gene: TRBJ1-2
clone size: -
CDR3 length: 13
V gene: TRBV10-3

CDR3 protein: CASSPAGVGLAGTDTQYF
CDR3 DNA: TGTGCCAGCAGCCCAGCCGGAGTTGGACTAGCAGGCACAGATACGCAGTATTTT
D gene: TRBD2
J gene: TRBJ2-3
clone size: few
CDR3 length: 18
V gene: TRBV11-2

CDR3 protein: CASSQDGRDTQYF
CDR3 DNA: TGCGCCAGCAGCCAAGATGGGAGAGATACGCAGTATTTT
D gene: -
J gene: TRBJ2-3
clone size: few
CDR3 length: 13
V gene: TRBV4-1

CDR3 protein: CASSQGSEQYF
CDR3 DNA: TGTGCCAGCAGTCAGGGATCCGAGCAGTACTTC
D gene: -
J gene: TRBJ2-7
clone size: -
CDR3 length: 11
V gene: TRBV25-1

CDR3 protein: CSAGVGIEAFF
CDR3 DNA: TGCAGTGCCGGAGTGGGTATTGAAGCTTTCTTT
D gene: -
J gene: TRBJ1-1
clone size: few
CDR3 length: 11
V gene: TRBV20-1

CDR3 protein: CASSRGPRNEQFF
CDR3 DNA: TGCGCCAGCAGCCGAGGGCCGAGGAATGAGCAGTTCTTC
D gene: -
J gene: TRBJ2-1
clone size: -
CDR3 length: 13
V gene: TRBV4-1

CDR3 protein: CASSNNPTQGYGYTF
CDR3 DNA: TGTGCCAGCAGCAATAACCCGACGCAGGGCTATGGCTACACCTTC
D gene: -
J gene: TRBJ1-2
clone size: few
CDR3 length: 15
V gene: TRBV6-1

CDR3 protein: CASSLRAGGYGYTF
CDR3 DNA: TGTGCCAGCAGCTTAAGGGCAGGGGGCTATGGCTACACCTTC
D gene: TRBD1
J gene: TRBJ1-2
clone size: -
CDR3 length: 14
V gene: TRBV7-3

CDR3 protein: CASSFAGSSYNSPLHF
CDR3 DNA: TGTGCCAGCAGCTTCGCCGGGAGCTCCTATAATTCACCCCTCCACTTT
D gene: -
J gene: TRBJ1-6
clone size: -
CDR3 length: 16
V gene: TRBV7-9

CDR3 protein: CAWSQRGAEAFF
CDR3 DNA: TGTGCCTGGAGCCAACGGGGGGCTGAAGCTTTCTTT
D gene: -
J gene: TRBJ1-1
clone size: -
CDR3 length: 12
V gene: TRBV30

CDR3 protein: CSVRTGPYEQYF
CDR3 DNA: TGCAGCGTCCGGACAGGGCCCTACGAGCAGTACTTC
D gene: TRBD1
J gene: TRBJ2-7
clone size: few
CDR3 length: 12
V gene: TRBV29-1

CDR3 protein: CASSLRDSPTGELFF
CDR3 DNA: TGTGCCAGCAGTCTAAGGGACAGCCCCACCGGGGAGCTGTTTTTT
D gene: TRBD1
J gene: TRBJ2-2
clone size: -
CDR3 length: 15
V gene: TRBV2

CDR3 protein: CAWSVRSGTEAFF
CDR3 DNA: TGTGCCTGGAGTGTAAGGTCGGGGACTGAAGCTTTCTTT
D gene: -
J gene: TRBJ1-1
clone size: -
CDR3 length: 13
V gene: TRBV30

CDR3 protein: CASSLRQAGETQYF
CDR3 DNA: TGTGCCAGCAGCTTGAGGCAGGCTGGGGAGACCCAGTACTTC
D gene: -
J gene: TRBJ2-5
clone size: few
CDR3 length: 14
V gene: TRBV5-4

CDR3 protein: CASSVSGTYGYTF
CDR3 DNA: TGTGCCAGCAGCGTCAGCGGTACCTATGGCTACACCTTC
D gene: -
J gene: TRBJ1-2
clone size: -
CDR3 length: 13
V gene: TRBV9

CDR3 protein: CSVRRDTDYGYTF
CDR3 DNA: TGCAGCGTTCGCAGGGATACTGACTATGGCTACACCTTC
D gene: -
J gene: TRBJ1-2
clone size: few
CDR3 length: 13
V gene: TRBV29-1

CDR3 protein: CASSSRAEQYF
CDR3 DNA: TGTGCCAGCAGCTCCCGCGCCGAGCAGTACTTC
D gene: -
J gene: TRBJ2-7
clone size: few
CDR3 length: 11
V gene: TRBV6-1

CDR3 protein: CAWTTGGNTIYF
CDR3 DNA: TGTGCCTGGACTACAGGAGGAAACACCATATATTTT
D gene: -
J gene: TRBJ1-3
clone size: few
CDR3 length: 12
V gene: TRBV30

CDR3 protein: CSVDRQVNTEAFF
CDR3 DNA: TGCAGCGTTGATAGACAGGTTAACACTGAAGCTTTCTTT
D gene: -
J gene: TRBJ1-1
clone size: -
CDR3 length: 13
V gene: TRBV29-1

CDR3 protein: CATSREQGVVTQYF
CDR3 DNA: TGTGCCACCAGCAGAGAACAGGGGGTGGTTACGCAGTATTTT
D gene: TRBD1
J gene: TRBJ2-3
clone size: -
CDR3 length: 14
V gene: TRBV15

CDR3 protein: CASSRSGSNYGYTF
CDR3 DNA: TGTGCCAGTAGTAGGAGCGGCAGTAACTATGGCTACACCTTC
D gene: -
J gene: TRBJ1-2
clone size: -
CDR3 length: 14
V gene: TRBV19

CDR3 protein: CASRRDNSGNTIYF
CDR3 DNA: TGTGCCAGCAGAAGGGACAACTCTGGAAACACCATATATTTT
D gene: -
J gene: TRBJ1-3
clone size: few
CDR3 length: 14
V gene: TRBV6-5